The clone carrying this T cell receptor (beta chain) was detected only a few times. What it binds is unknown. Generated by immunoSEQ multiplex PCR, the TCRdb table keeps only in-frame clones and is missing some. The table shows about 170,000 clones, with approximately 87% occurring only once. This sample is part of a study of cytomegalovirus exposure and HLA in healthy donors. Study as a whole: The 130 or so validation repertoires, a later analysis reported, used the same platform as the 600 to 700 repertoires from the first cohort. Study findings and constraints: For most TCR sequences rarity was the rule, although some public TCRs occurred in many donors. The study labeled 150 to 200 TCR beta chains cytomegalovirus-associated.

Separate from the approximately 670-subject first cohort, the roughly 120-subject validation cohort was the one that the donors belonged to. Sequenced: PBMCs. This TCR came from a woman aged 25 to 45 in good health and CMV-seronegative.

CDR3 region: CASSRTEANYGYTF. CDR3 bases: TGTGCCAGCAGTCGGACAGAAGCTAACTATGGCTACACCTTC. The chain couples TRBV6-5 to TRBJ1-2, with D maybe TRBD1 (6 bases). This CDR3 has 14 residues. The germline V and J ends were trimmed by 5 bases and 0 bases, with 10 bases remaining between them. Germline V CDR1 and CDR2: MNHEY, SVGAGI.